In its sample, the clone carrying this T cell receptor (beta chain) was seen a few times. The CDR3 runs 12 residues. CDR1 and CDR2 (germline): ENHRY, SYGVKD. V lost 3 bases, J lost 5 bases, and 7 bases lay in between. It was patients with CD8+CD57+ cell expansion by flow cytometry who were chosen for sequencing. The data were obtained in a study of CD8+CD57+ T cells in acquired aplastic anemia. Genomic DNA, serving as template, underwent TCR beta VDJ and CDR3 profiling. MiXCR was run by TCRdb on the reads, yielding one entry per CDR3 protein. The top ten hold roughly 61% of the sample, which has just over 200,000 distinct CDR3 sequences, more than 55% seen once.

Sequenced: sorted CD4+, CD8+, or CD8+CD57+ T cells (not recorded which) from PBMCs. The source is a human donor with aplastic anemia. This rearrangement joins TRBV10-3 to TRBJ1-2, with unresolved D. The DNA for the CDR3 is TGTGCCATCAGTGATGGTCCATATGGCTACACCTTC. Encoded protein: CAISDGPYGYTF.